This T cell receptor beta chain was obtained from a study of blood T cell repertoires in COVID-19. About the research overall: Both acute and convalescent COVID-19 samples were obtained from the United States, Italy and Spain. PBMCs, B-cell-depleted T cells, or T cells were the source of the cDNA or gDNA that made up the material.

V lost 5 bases and J 0 bases, leaving 8 bases between the germline ends. Germline CDR1 and CDR2: KGHSH and LQKENI. CDR3 length equals 14 residues. Original data processing: The assay estimated nucleated cells by amplifying reference gene primers. The method was immunoSEQ multiplex PCR; TCRdb's version includes in-frame clones alone and lacks a portion of them. V, J and clone size were drawn from that table, and D and trimming were deduced from the DNA. The repertoire holds approximately 170,000 clones, with roughly 86% as singletons. The chain combines TRBV18 with TRBJ1-5; no firm D call. Sequencing was carried out using peripheral blood. This receptor was taken from an elderly woman with COVID-19, enrolled during active disease. The CDR3 loop is CASSGGVSNQPQHF. The CDR3 nucleotides are TGTGCCAGCTCAGGCGGGGTTAGCAATCAGCCCCAGCATTTT.